Each of the 21 T cell receptor beta chains below was sequenced from the same sample in a study of cytomegalovirus exposure and HLA in healthy donors. The PCR used 60 Vbeta and 13 Jbeta primers. Method: immunoSEQ multiplex PCR; TCRdb's copy keeps in-frame clones and lacks some. The sample has more than 110,000 clones; more than 70% are singletons. Sequences were obtained from PBMCs. Receptor source: a woman aged 45-60 years in good health and CMV-seronegative.

This clone was observed a few times. This chain joins TRBV5-1 and TRBJ1-1; D remains unclear. From germline, CDR1 is SGHRS and CDR2 YFSETQ. The CDR3 loop spans 13 amino acids. Trimming cost V 2 bases and J 1 base, with 6 bases left between them. CDR3: CASSFAGNTEAFF. Here the CDR3 DNA reads TGCGCCAGCAGCTTTGCCGGGAACACTGAAGCTTTCTTT. Full variable domain (remainder filled in from reference TRBV5-1 and TRBJ1-1): KAGVTQTPRYLIKTRGQQVTLSCSPISGHRSVSWYQQTPGQGLQFLFEYFSETQRNKGNFPGRFSGRQFSNSRSEMNVSTLELGDSALYLCASSFAGNTEAFFGQGTRLTVV.

The chain couples TRBV7-2 to TRBJ1-3; D possibly corresponds to TRBD1 (5 bases). Between the trimmed V and J ends, which lost 4 bases and 0 bases, there was a span of 13 bases. CDR1 is SGHTA, CDR2 FQGNSA, per germline. The CDR3 has 16 residues. CDR3 amino acids: CASSYTTGTSGNTIYF. DNA of the CDR3: TGTGCCAGCAGCTATACAACAGGAACCTCTGGAAACACCATATATTTT.

This clone was found once. The gene calls are TRBV6-5 and TRBJ1-4, with D tentatively TRBD1 (5 bases). The germline V and J ends were trimmed by 5 bases and 8 bases, with 15 bases remaining between them. The CDR3 is made up of 14 amino acids. Germline CDR1 is MNHEY and CDR2 is SVGAGI. This chain's CDR3 is CASSATEGREKLFF. The CDR3 DNA is TGTGCCAGCAGTGCCACGGAGGGGCGAGAAAAACTGTTTTTT.

The chain uses TRBV2 and TRBJ2-2; 12 bases agree with TRBD2. Trimming cost V 5 bases and J 3 bases; bases outside gene matches: 1. Germline V gene lookup returns CDR1 SNHLY and CDR2 FYNNEI. The CDR3 loop spans 15 amino acids. CDR3 region: CASSRLAGDTGELFF. As DNA, the CDR3 is TGTGCCAGCAGTAGACTAGCGGGGGACACCGGGGAGCTGTTTTTT.

The gene calls are TRBV18 and TRBJ2-7, with D hard to call. The CDR3 extends over 15 amino acids. From germline, CDR1 is KGHSH and CDR2 LQKENI. Trimming took 1 base from V and 6 from J, leaving 16 bases between them. The CDR3 sequence: CASSPLRPNLGEQYF. The CDR3, as DNA: TGTGCCAGCTCACCACTCAGGCCGAACCTCGGCGAGCAGTACTTC.

The table lists this clone with a few counts. The genes are TRBV6-6 and TRBJ1-4; D is undetermined. The CDR3 length is 15 residues. V was cut by 6 bases and J by 0 bases, with 11 bases left in between. The germline CDR1 and CDR2 sequences are MNHNY and SVGAGI (reference sequence). CDR3 sequence: CASSPSRATNEKLFF. The CDR3, as DNA: TGTGCCAGCAGCCCGAGCCGGGCAACTAATGAAAAACTGTTTTTT.

This clone was seen more than once but under ten times. In DNA form, the CDR3 reads TGTGCCAGCAGCCGGGTCTCCGGCGACACTGAAGCTTTCTTT. It is translated as CASSRVSGDTEAFF. V is TRBV11-3 and J is TRBJ1-1; D is uncertain. CDR3 size: 14 residues. Germline lookup yields CDR1 SGHNT and CDR2 YENEEA. Trimming cost V 5 bases and J 3 bases, with 13 bases left between them.

CDR3 loop: CASRVQPNTEAFF. For the CDR3, the DNA is TGTGCCAGCAGGGTACAACCGAACACTGAAGCTTTCTTT. V is TRBV7-2 and J is TRBJ1-1, with D uncertain. Germline loops: CDR1 SGHTA, CDR2 FQGNSA. The CDR3 spans 13 residues. V was pared by 6 bases and J by 1 base, with 9 bases between.

As DNA, the CDR3 is TGTGCCAGCAGCTTAGGACAGGGCACTGAAGCTTTCTTT. The encoded protein is CASSLGQGTEAFF. V gene TRBV11-2 combines with J gene TRBJ1-1, with 7 bases matching TRBD1. The ends lost 1 base at V and 4 bases at J; junction bases unmatched: 0. From germline, CDR1 is SGHAT and CDR2 FQNNGV. This CDR3 contains 13 residues.

This clone has only one observation. The chain uses TRBV23-1 and TRBJ1-4, with D tentatively TRBD1 (5 bases). TRBV23-1 is filed as an ORF, its function uncertain. Trimming took off 7 bases at V and 8 bases at J, with 17 bases between the two ends. This CDR3 spans 14 amino acids. The CDR3 region has the DNA TGCGCCAGCAACCGCCAGGGTCTGAGAGAAAAACTGTTTTTT. It yields the protein CASNRQGLREKLFF.

The rearrangement uses TRBV10-3 and TRBJ1-1; D is uncertain. This CDR3 is built from 13 residues. Germline CDR1 is ENHRY and CDR2 is SYGVKD. The V gene lost 2 bases and the J gene lost 4 bases, with 8 bases spanning the gap. The CDR3 reads CAISEAVATEAFF. DNA for the CDR3: TGTGCCATCAGTGAGGCGGTAGCCACTGAAGCTTTCTTT.

The sample holds a few counts of this clone. This rearrangement joins TRBV2 to TRBJ2-3, with a weak D call TRBD2 (5 bases). Trimming cost V 3 bases and J 2 bases, with 9 bases left between them. Germline V gives CDR1 SNHLY, CDR2 FYNNEI. The CDR3 has 14 residues. DNA for the CDR3: TGTGCCAGCAGTGAGGTGGGAGTCACAGATACGCAGTATTTT. Its protein is CASSEVGVTDTQYF.

This clone has just one count. This CDR3 is CASSYLEKLFF. For the CDR3, the DNA is TGTGCCAGCAGTTACCTTGAAAAACTGTTTTTT. The chain is built from TRBV6-6 and TRBJ1-4; D gene unclear. CDR1 and CDR2 (germline): MNHNY, SVGAGI (reference sequence). The CDR3 covers 11 residues. With 2 bases removed from V and 7 bases from J, the gap between germline ends came to 2 bases.

J is TRBJ2-7 and V is TRBV28, with 9 bases fitting TRBD2. CDR1 and CDR2 from the germline V gene are MDHEN and SYDVKM. The J segment lost 2 bases and the V segment lost 4 bases, leaving 3 bases of the junction unmatched. The CDR3 sequence is 14 residues long. CDR3 protein: CASSSRTSAYEQYF. CDR3 bases: TGTGCCAGCAGTTCACGGACTAGCGCCTACGAGCAGTACTTC. Complete variable domain (other parts from reference TRBV28 and TRBJ2-7): DVKVTQSSRYLVKRTGEKVFLECVQDMDHENMFWYRQDPGLGLRLIYFSYDVKMKEKGDIPEGYSVSREKKERFSLILESASTNQTSMYLCASSSRTSAYEQYFGPGTRLTVT.

This rearrangement joins TRBV19 to TRBJ2-7, with D tentatively TRBD2 (6 bases). Germline CDR1 LNHDA, CDR2 SQIVND (reference sequence). V lost 3 bases and J lost 3, with 12 bases in between. The length of the CDR3 is 14 residues. The CDR3 sequence: CASSIGGAHYEQYF. The CDR3 region has the DNA TGTGCCAGTAGTATTGGCGGGGCACACTACGAGCAGTACTTC. The full variable domain, rest sourced from reference TRBV19 and TRBJ2-7, is DGGITQSPKYLFRKEGQNVTLSCEQNLNHDAMYWYRQDPGQGLRLIYYSQIVNDFQKGDIAEGYSVSREKKESFPLTVTSAQKNPTAFYLCASSIGGAHYEQYFGPGTRLTVT.

The chain employs TRBV6-1 and TRBJ1-2; possibly TRBD1 for D (5 bases). Looked up from germline, CDR1 is MNHNS and CDR2 is SASEGT. Trimming left V 3 bases short and J 8 bases short, with 13 bases between. This CDR3 is built from 13 residues. CDR3 region: CASSDSGGTGYTF. CDR3 sequence (DNA): TGTGCCAGCAGTGACAGCGGGGGAACCGGCTACACCTTC.

This clone was counted a few times. The J gene is TRBJ1-1, the V gene TRBV5-1, with D possibly TRBD1 on 6 matching bases. Per germline, CDR1 SGHRS and CDR2 YFSETQ. Trimming pared 0 bases from V and 2 bases from J, leaving 11 bases between. This CDR3 comprises 15 residues. CDR3 sequence: CASSLGVTGNTEAFF. CDR3 bases: TGCGCCAGCAGCTTGGGAGTGACAGGTAACACTGAAGCTTTCTTT.

This clone has more than one count but fewer than ten. This CDR3 is CASSVATNSPLHF. The CDR3 nucleotides read TGTGCCAGCAGCGTAGCTACCAATTCACCCCTCCACTTT. The chain uses TRBV9 and TRBJ1-6; D unclear. CDR3 size: 13 residues. V was clipped by 0 bases and J by 7 bases, with 5 bases between them. Germline V gene data show CDR1 as SGDLS and CDR2 as YYNGEE. The whole variable domain, remainder taken from reference TRBV9 and TRBJ1-6, is DSGVTQTPKHLITATGQRVTLRCSPRSGDLSVYWYQQSLDQGLQFLIQYYNGEERAKGNILERFSAQQFPDLHSELNLSSLELGDSALYFCASSVATNSPLHFGNGTRLTVT.

The J gene is TRBJ1-2, the V gene TRBV7-9; possibly TRBD1 for D (5 bases). The CDR3 runs to 13 residues. V shed 5 bases and J shed 2 bases, with 9 bases lying between them. In germline, CDR1 is SEHNR, CDR2 FQNEAQ (reference sequence). DNA of the CDR3: TGTGCCAGCAGCCAGAGACAGAACTATGGCTACACCTTC. It is translated as CASSQRQNYGYTF.

The chain couples TRBV7-9 to TRBJ1-4, with 9 bases aligning to TRBD1. The CDR3 runs to 19 residues. J was trimmed by 3 bases and V by 4 bases; bases with no gene match: 15. CDR1 and CDR2 (germline): SEHNR, FQNEAQ (reference sequence). The CDR3 nucleotides read TGTGCCAGCAGCTGGGGACAGGGCGGGGGCGGTCGATCTAATGAAAAACTGTTTTTT. It specifies CASSWGQGGGGRSNEKLFF.

V gene TRBV13 combines with J gene TRBJ2-3; TRBD2 matches 9 bases. The CDR3 runs to 15 residues. The germline V gene encodes CDR1 PRHDT and CDR2 FYEKMQ (reference sequence). J lost 4 bases, V lost 5 bases, and 7 bases had no gene match. The CDR3 loop is CASSSGGGAADTQYF. For the CDR3, the DNA is TGTGCCAGCAGCAGTGGCGGGGGGGCCGCAGATACGCAGTATTTT. The full variable domain, its missing parts supplied by reference TRBV13 and TRBJ2-3, is AAGVIQSPRHLIKEKRETATLKCYPIPRHDTVYWYQQGPGQDPQFLISFYEKMQSDKGSIPDRFSAQQFSDYHSELNMSSLELGDSALYFCASSSGGGAADTQYFGPGTRLTVL.